The 6 T cell receptor beta chains given below trace back to one sample, sequenced in a study of T cell clonality in common variable immunodeficiency. Libraries were prepared by immunoSEQ multiplex PCR; TCRdb keeps only in-frame clonotypes and omits some of them. The data show about 31,000 clones, with none appearing a single time. The sample comprised peripheral blood mononuclear cells. These receptors originate from a person aged 18-69 years in good health.

This clone was found a few times. The sequence runs out 3 residues before the end of the CDR3; the remainder is reconstructed from the germline J gene. This chain connects TRBV7-9 to TRBJ2-3; TRBD2 aligns across 9 bases. The CDR3 length is 15 residues. Per the germline V gene, CDR1 is SEHNR and CDR2 is FQNEAQ (reference sequence). This CDR3 reads CASSTTSGAGETQYF. Incomplete CDR3 DNA: TGTGCCAGCAGCACGACTAGCGGAGCTGGGGAGACG.

This clone was seen at least ten times. Coverage ceases 3 residues before the CDR3 finishes, and the germline J gene fills in the end. The chain employs TRBV5-4 and TRBJ2-7; D may be TRBD2 (5 bases). The V gene lost 5 bases and the J gene lost 2 bases, with 17 bases spanning the gap. The CDR3 consists of 15 residues. The germline V gene encodes CDR1 SGHNT and CDR2 YYREEE (reference sequence). This chain's CDR3 is CASSFGLGETYEQYF. The part of the CDR3 DNA that was read is TGTGCCAGCAGTTTTGGACTGGGAGAGACCTACGAG.

This clone was detected many times. The observed sequence ends 3 residues before the CDR3 terminus, with the missing tail filled in from the germline J gene. V gene TRBV9 combines with J gene TRBJ2-7; 7 bases agree with TRBD2. The V gene end was trimmed by 3 bases and the J gene end by 1 base; junction bases not matched to a gene: 4. The CDR3 sequence is 14 residues long. Per germline, CDR1 SGDLS and CDR2 YYNGEE. CDR3 in amino acids: CASSARDYSYEQYF. Incomplete CDR3 DNA: TGTGCCAGCAGCGCCCGGGACTATTCCTACGAG.

This clone was recorded many times. The read finishes 3 residues shy of the CDR3 end, and the germline J gene is used to complete it. The chain recombines TRBV4-2 with TRBJ1-2, with TRBD1 matching 8 bases. This CDR3 has 15 amino acids. In germline, CDR1 is LGHNA, CDR2 YNFKEQ. CDR3 sequence reads: CASSPERTGRGGYTF. CDR3 bases read: TGTGCCAGCAGCCCGGAACGGACAGGGCGAGGAGGC.

As concerns this clone: The read terminates 3 residues ahead of where the CDR3 ends, so the germline J gene completes it. The chain employs TRBV7-9 and TRBJ1-4, with TRBD1 as a possible D gene (5 bases). This CDR3 is built from 14 residues. The germline V gene encodes CDR1 SEHNR and CDR2 FQNEAQ (reference sequence). Trimming cost V 5 bases and J 2 bases, with 9 bases left between them. The sequenced CDR3 bases are TGTGCCAGCAGCCAAGGGGCGACTAATGAAAAA. As protein: CASSQGATNEK. The CDR3 in full is CASSQGATNEKLFF.

This clone was seen repeatedly, ten times or more. Partial CDR3 DNA: TGCGCCAGCAGCTTGGTGCAGGGTAATTCACCC. Its translation: CASSLVQGNSP. The entire CDR3 protein is CASSLVQGNSPLHF. The chain has TRBV5-1 and TRBJ1-6; D may be TRBD1 (5 bases). The read ends 3 residues shy of where the CDR3 ends; the end is completed using the germline J gene. Trimming took off 0 bases at V and 6 bases at J, with 7 bases between the two ends. The CDR3 sequence is 14 residues long. Germline V lookup: CDR1 SGHRS, CDR2 YFSETQ.